Listed here are 23 T cell receptor beta chains from one sample, sequenced in a study of identical twins. TCRdb recomputed calls from the 5' RACE reads with MiXCR, one row per CDR3 protein. The sample contains nearly 900,000 distinct CDR3 sequences, about 12% of which appear only once. These records were also assigned to another study, of yellow fever vaccine responses in identical twins.

The sequenced sample consisted of PBMCs. The receptor set was obtained from a woman aged 18-30 years in good health.

This clonotype appeared many times. This chain connects TRBV6-2 or TRBV6-3 to TRBJ1-3; D gene uncertain. From germline, CDR1 is MNHEY and CDR2 SVGEGT. Trimming removed 6 bases from V and 0 bases from J, with 6 bases in between. This CDR3 has 13 residues. CDR3 DNA sequence: TGTGCCAGCAGGGAGAGCTCTGGAAACACCATATATTTT. This gives the protein CASRESSGNTIYF.

This clonotype appeared once. This chain connects TRBV5-1 to TRBJ2-5; 7 bases agree with TRBD1. J gave up 5 bases and V 4 bases, and 8 bases lay outside the gene matches. This CDR3 contains 14 residues. In germline, CDR1 is SGHRS, CDR2 YFSETQ. CDR3 in amino acids: CASSKDRPGETQYF. The CDR3 DNA is TGCGCCAGCAGCAAGGACAGGCCGGGCGAGACCCAGTACTTC.

This clonotype was observed a few times. This chain links TRBV12-3 or TRBV12-4 with TRBJ1-5; no definite D call. This CDR3 comprises 14 residues. V was shortened by 6 bases and J by 3 bases, with 12 bases between the two germline ends. In nucleotides, the CDR3 is TGTGCCAGCAGCCTCCAGGCTACCAATCAGCCCCAGCATTTT. As protein: CASSLQATNQPQHF.

This clonotype was counted at least ten times. The chain joins TRBV28 to TRBJ2-1, with 10 bases that match TRBD1. The junction had 6 bases not matched to a gene; V was cut back by 6 bases and J by 4 bases. This CDR3 spans 15 amino acids. In germline, CDR1 is MDHEN, CDR2 SYDVKM. The chain's CDR3 is CASRHGTGEYNEQFF. The CDR3 coding sequence is TGTGCCAGCAGGCACGGGACAGGGGAATACAATGAGCAGTTCTTC.

This clonotype was seen many times. The chain is built from TRBV5-1 and TRBJ1-1; the D gene is possibly TRBD1 (6 bases). The CDR3 runs 17 residues. Germline V gene data show CDR1 as SGHRS and CDR2 as YFSETQ. V was shortened by 0 bases and J by 1 base, with 16 bases between the two germline ends. The CDR3 DNA reads TGCGCCAGCAGCTTGGGAAGGGGCAGGGGTGCGAACACTGAAGCTTTCTTT. It codes for CASSLGRGRGANTEAFF.

This clonotype showed up just a few times. The chain joins TRBV24-1 to TRBJ2-2; maybe TRBD1 (5 bases). This CDR3 spans 14 amino acids. The germline gives CDR1 KGHDR, CDR2 SFDVKD. V lost 3 bases to trimming and J lost 6 bases, with 10 bases between them. CDR3 protein: CATSDDSGPGELFF. The CDR3 DNA is TGTGCCACCAGTGATGATTCAGGGCCCGGGGAGCTGTTTTTT.

The V and J genes are TRBV12-3 or TRBV12-4 and TRBJ2-1; 12 bases are shared with TRBD2. With 0 bases clipped from V and 0 bases from J, the junction kept 12 bases outside the gene matches. The CDR3 consists of 21 residues. CDR3 sequence (DNA): TGTGCCAGCAGTTTAGCCCAATGGAGGACTAGCGGGACAACCTCCTACAATGAGCAGTTCTTC. This encodes CASSLAQWRTSGTTSYNEQFF.

The chain couples TRBV9 to TRBJ2-2; the match to TRBD2 covers 13 bases. The CDR3 runs 16 residues. Per the germline V gene, CDR1 is SGDLS and CDR2 is YYNGEE. J was trimmed by 6 bases and V by 3 bases; bases with no gene match: 5. The CDR3: CASSDGTSGTAGELFF. The CDR3 DNA follows: TGTGCCAGCAGCGACGGGACTAGCGGGACCGCCGGGGAGCTGTTTTTT.

V is TRBV6-6 and J is TRBJ1-4; 7 bases match TRBD1. The CDR3 totals 13 residues. CDR1 and CDR2 (germline): MNHNY, SVGAGI (reference sequence). V was clipped by 8 bases and J by 7 bases; unmatched bases: 7. In nucleotides, the CDR3 is TGTGCCAGCTCTCCCCAGGGGGGTGAAAAACTGTTTTTT. It is translated as CASSPQGGEKLFF.

Written as DNA, the CDR3 is TGTGCCAGACAGGGGGCGGGAACCGGGGAGCTGTTTTTT. It codes for CARQGAGTGELFF. This chain joins TRBV2 and TRBJ2-2; TRBD1 matches at 9 bases. Germline loops: CDR1 SNHLY, CDR2 FYNNEI. V trimming: 9 bases; J trimming: 5 bases; junction bases outside the gene matches: 4. This CDR3 comprises 13 residues.

This clonotype was found many times. The chain uses TRBV12-3 or TRBV12-4 and TRBJ2-1; 10 positions match TRBD2. After removal of 3 bases from V and 7 bases from J, the junction contained 9 bases not matched to a gene. The CDR3 has 16 amino acids. As DNA, the CDR3 is TGTGCCAGCAGTTTTGGTAGCGGGGGGCGTGCGAATGAGCAGTTCTTC. It translates to CASSFGSGGRANEQFF.

The chain has TRBV25-1 and TRBJ2-1, with 9 bases that match TRBD1. This CDR3 contains 16 residues. The germline V gene has CDR1 MGHDK and CDR2 SYGVNS. J was trimmed by 4 bases and V by 4 bases; bases with no gene match: 8. The DNA for the CDR3 is TGTGCCAGCAGTGTTGGACAGGGGAAGGTTTACAATGAGCAGTTCTTC. Encoded protein: CASSVGQGKVYNEQFF. Combining the CDR3 with reference TRBV25-1 and TRBJ2-1 gives the whole variable domain EADIYQTPRYLVIGTGKKITLECSQTMGHDKMYWYQQDPGMELHLIHYSYGVNSTEKGDLSSESTVSRIRTEHFPLTLESARPSHTSQYLCASSVGQGKVYNEQFFGPGTRLTVL.

This clonotype was observed at least ten times. The chain carries TRBV7-2 and TRBJ2-1; tentatively, D is TRBD1 (5 bases). CDR1 SGHTA and CDR2 FQGNSA come from the germline V gene. Trimming pared 5 bases from V and 5 bases from J, leaving 13 bases between. This CDR3 is built from 14 residues. The CDR3 loop reads CASSKRQSDNEQFF. CDR3 sequence (DNA): TGTGCCAGCAGCAAGAGACAGAGCGACAATGAGCAGTTCTTC.

There are a few counts of this clonotype. The rearrangement joins TRBV27 to TRBJ1-6; unclear D gene. Germline CDR1 and CDR2: MNHEY and SMNVEV (reference sequence). V was shortened by 5 bases and J by 3 bases, with 5 bases between the two germline ends. The CDR3 sequence is 13 residues long. This CDR3 reads CASSQNYNSPLHF. The CDR3 DNA sequence: TGTGCCAGCAGTCAGAACTATAATTCACCCCTCCACTTT.

In the case of this clonotype: A read error may account for a junction end that differs from germline. V and J are TRBV27 and TRBJ1-4; unclear D gene. Germline-derived CDR1 and CDR2 are MNHEY and SMNVEV (reference sequence). CDR3 length: 16 amino acids. CDR3 in DNA: TGTGCCAGCAGTTTATCATCCGGATTAGAGGGAGAAAAACTTTTTTTT. Protein: CASSLSSGLEGEKLFF.

The chain employs TRBV5-1 and TRBJ2-7, with TRBD2 matching over 7 bases. Looked up from germline, CDR1 is SGHRS and CDR2 is YFSETQ. Unmatched junction bases numbered 21, after V lost 4 bases and J lost 5 bases. The CDR3 consists of 18 residues. CDR3 sequence (DNA): TGCGCCAGCAGCGTTCCCCCCCCCACCGGGACTACCACCAACGAGCAGTACTTC. This encodes CASSVPPPTGTTTNEQYF.

This clonotype was observed many times. The chain joins TRBV12-3 or TRBV12-4 to TRBJ2-7, with 9 bases matching TRBD1. This CDR3 spans 15 amino acids. V shed 0 bases, J shed 3 bases, and the junction held 3 bases outside the gene matches. CDR3 protein: CASSLARGQGYEQYF. The CDR3 nucleotides are TGTGCCAGCAGTTTAGCGCGGGGACAGGGCTACGAGCAGTACTTC.

The chain recombines TRBV5-1 with TRBJ1-1; D not resolved. The CDR3 length is 16 residues. The ends were cut back, 1 base at V and 4 bases at J, with 17 bases in the middle. Germline loops: CDR1 SGHRS, CDR2 YFSETQ. The DNA of the CDR3 is TGCGCCAGCAGCTTGATGACCTCAACCGGGAGCACTGAAGCTTTCTTT. Its protein product is CASSLMTSTGSTEAFF. Using reference TRBV5-1 and TRBJ1-1 for the parts outside the CDR3, the full variable domain is KAGVTQTPRYLIKTRGQQVTLSCSPISGHRSVSWYQQTPGQGLQFLFEYFSETQRNKGNFPGRFSGRQFSNSRSEMNVSTLELGDSALYLCASSLMTSTGSTEAFFGQGTRLTVV.

This clonotype was observed a few times. This chain joins TRBV7-9 and TRBJ2-3, with D possibly matching TRBD2 (7 bases). The CDR3 is 16 amino acids. The V end lost 10 bases, the J end lost 0 bases, and 20 bases lay between the germline ends. Germline CDR1 and CDR2: SEHNR and FQNEAQ (reference sequence). CDR3 protein: CATRSGGGASTDTQYF. The CDR3 DNA reads as TGTGCCACCCGTTCGGGTGGGGGGGCCAGCACAGATACGCAGTATTTT.

The chain couples TRBV9 to TRBJ2-5; 15 positions agree with TRBD2. Trimming at V came to 2 bases and at J to 0 bases, leaving 8 bases not matched to a gene. Germline-derived CDR1 and CDR2 are SGDLS and YYNGEE. The CDR3 is 19 residues long. In nucleotides, the CDR3 is TGTGCCAGCAGCGTGGGACTAGCGGGGGGCACGTGGTACCAAGAGACCCAGTACTTC. This sequence encodes CASSVGLAGGTWYQETQYF.

V is TRBV12-3 or TRBV12-4 and J is TRBJ2-7; D unclear. The CDR3 runs 14 residues. Deletions cut 1 base from V and 5 bases from J, with 12 bases between. The CDR3 is CASSLGSNRDEQYF. The CDR3 bases are TGTGCCAGCAGTTTAGGCAGCAATAGGGACGAGCAGTACTTC.

This clonotype was detected a few times. The rearrangement uses TRBV4-1 and TRBJ2-3, with 7 bases lining up with TRBD1. With 3 bases clipped from V and 0 bases from J, the junction kept 9 bases outside the gene matches. Germline-derived CDR1 and CDR2 are MGHRA and YSYEKL. The CDR3 has 17 residues. DNA of the CDR3: TGCGCCAGCAGCCAGCAACAGGGGTCGTCTAGCACAGATACGCAGTATTTT. Protein: CASSQQQGSSSTDTQYF.

The rearrangement joins TRBV7-9 to TRBJ1-1; 7 bases agree with TRBD1. The J segment lost 0 bases and the V segment lost 2 bases, leaving 3 bases of the junction unmatched. This CDR3 region has 15 residues. Germline V gives CDR1 SEHNR, CDR2 FQNEAQ (reference sequence). The CDR3: CASSLRGQLNTEAFF. The CDR3 nucleotides are TGTGCCAGCAGCTTAAGGGGACAGTTGAACACTGAAGCTTTCTTT.